Listed here are 14 T cell receptor beta chains from one sample, sequenced in a study of post-analysis software for immune sequencing data. Researchers reported that TCR beta cDNA libraries carried unique molecular identifiers. TCRdb re-called the PCR reads through MiXCR, storing one row per CDR3 protein. The sample has roughly 650,000 distinct CDR3 sequences; 55% to 70% are singletons. Study outcomes and limitations: The five TRBV segments detected at higher frequency in patients than in controls included TRBV5-6, TRBV5-1 and TRBV20-1.

Their antigen targets remain unknown. The specimen sequenced was blood. The receptors stem from a girl under 10 years old with multiple sclerosis.

The rearrangement links TRBV12-3 or TRBV12-4 to TRBJ1-2, with 11 positions matching TRBD1. J was trimmed by 6 bases and V by 6 bases; bases with no gene match: 6. CDR3 length equals 14 residues. The CDR3 loop reads CASSQDRGQDGYTF. CDR3 coding DNA: TGTGCCAGCAGCCAGGACAGGGGGCAGGATGGCTACACCTTC.

The chain couples TRBV6-6 to TRBJ2-1; 12 positions agree with TRBD2. Unmatched junction bases numbered 15, after V lost 8 bases and J lost 7 bases. This CDR3 is built from 17 residues. Germline V gene data show CDR1 as MNHNY and CDR2 as SVGAGI (reference sequence). The CDR3 reads CASGPLAGGIVGNEQFF. The CDR3 coding sequence is TGTGCCAGCGGTCCCCTAGCGGGAGGGATAGTCGGAAATGAGCAGTTCTTC.

The chain couples TRBV11-1 to TRBJ2-1; D is undetermined. The CDR3 consists of 15 residues. Trimming cost V 3 bases and J 6 bases, with 15 bases left between them. Per germline, CDR1 SGHAT and CDR2 FQDESV (reference sequence). The DNA of the CDR3 is TGTGCCAGCAGCTTTAAGGATGCTTGGGTCAATGAGCAGTTCTTC. Translated, it gives CASSFKDAWVNEQFF.

This clonotype was observed a few times. The chain joins TRBV7-2 to TRBJ2-7; maybe TRBD1 (6 bases). The length of the CDR3 is 14 residues. Germline loops: CDR1 SGHTA, CDR2 FQGNSA. Trimming stripped 4 bases from V and 3 bases from J, with 13 bases between. The CDR3 here is CASSSWDKYYEQYF. For the CDR3, the DNA is TGTGCCAGCAGCTCGTGGGACAAGTACTACGAGCAGTACTTC. Drawing the rest from reference TRBV7-2 and TRBJ2-7, the complete variable domain is GAGVSQSPSNKVTEKGKDVELRCDPISGHTALYWYRQSLGQGLEFLIYFQGNSAPDKSGLPSDRFSAERTGGSVSTLTIQRTQQEDSAVYLCASSSWDKYYEQYFGPGTRLTVT.

The J gene is TRBJ2-1, the V gene TRBV5-1; TRBD2 matches at 10 bases. CDR1 SGHRS and CDR2 YFSETQ come from the germline V gene. This CDR3 is 16 amino acids long. V was clipped by 6 bases and J by 6 bases; unmatched bases: 12. The CDR3 spells CASMPLAGGSPNEQFF. The CDR3 DNA reads TGCGCCAGCATGCCGTTAGCGGGAGGTTCCCCCAATGAGCAGTTCTTC.

The gene calls are TRBV29-1 and TRBJ2-5; possible D gene TRBD1, 6 bases. Germline lookup yields CDR1 SQVTM and CDR2 ANQGSEA. With 4 bases removed from V and 6 bases from J, the gap between germline ends came to 21 bases. The CDR3 spans 15 residues. In DNA, the CDR3 is TGCAGCGTTGTTTCCCCTCTGGGGGCTCAACAGACCCAGTACTTC. Translating gives CSVVSPLGAQQTQYF.

This clonotype occurred once. This sequence joins TRBV12-3 or TRBV12-4 and TRBJ2-1, with TRBD2 matching over 12 bases. The CDR3 is 15 residues long. V was pared by 6 bases and J by 9 bases, with 9 bases of the junction left unmatched. CDR3: CASRSTSGRSREQFF. The DNA of the CDR3 is TGTGCCAGCAGGTCTACTAGCGGGAGGTCGCGTGAGCAGTTCTTC.

A few counts support this clonotype. J is TRBJ2-7 and V is TRBV10-2, with D unclear. Trimming cost V 2 bases and J 3 bases, with 8 bases left between them. From germline, CDR1 is WSHSY and CDR2 SAAADI. The CDR3 is 13 residues long. The CDR3 sequence: CASSERQDYEQYF. DNA of the CDR3: TGCGCCAGCAGTGAGAGGCAGGACTACGAGCAGTACTTC.

The gene calls are TRBV4-1 and TRBJ2-2; maybe TRBD1 (6 bases). Trimming cost V 0 bases and J 5 bases, with 10 bases left between them. The CDR3 contains 15 residues. Germline loops: CDR1 MGHRA, CDR2 YSYEKL. This CDR3 reads CASSQDGQRTGELFF. The CDR3 DNA follows: TGCGCCAGCAGCCAAGACGGACAGCGAACCGGGGAGCTGTTTTTT.

This chain links TRBV6-1 with TRBJ2-1; the D gene could be TRBD1 or TRBD2 (6 bases each). The V end was cut by 2 bases, the J end by 2 bases, with 16 bases between. Looked up from germline, CDR1 is MNHNS and CDR2 is SASEGT. The CDR3 consists of 17 residues. Here the CDR3 DNA reads TGTGCCAGCAGTGAATTCGAGCGGAGGGGGGCCTACAATGAGCAGTTCTTC. Translating gives CASSEFERRGAYNEQFF.

The rearrangement joins TRBV28 to TRBJ1-2; D is undetermined. Germline CDR1 and CDR2: MDHEN and SYDVKM. The V and J ends lost 2 bases and 3 bases respectively, with 16 bases between them. The CDR3 sequence is 16 residues long. The CDR3 DNA reads as TGTGCCAGCAGTTTACTCCCGGAGCCCTCCGACTATGGCTACACCTTC. Its translation: CASSLLPEPSDYGYTF.

The chain links TRBV28 to TRBJ1-5; 7 positions match TRBD1. Per the germline V gene, CDR1 is MDHEN and CDR2 is SYDVKM. The CDR3 consists of 17 residues. With V trimmed by 5 bases and J by 4 bases, 14 bases remained unmatched. Here the CDR3 DNA reads TGTGCCAGCAGTCCAGGGGACAGCCTATGGGGTAATCAGCCCCAGCATTTT. It yields the protein CASSPGDSLWGNQPQHF.

This clonotype was seen only a few times. V is TRBV29-1 and J is TRBJ1-4; D is uncertain. Trimming removed 4 bases at V and 8 bases at J, with 14 bases between. The germline gives CDR1 SQVTM, CDR2 ANQGSEA. The CDR3 loop spans 13 amino acids. CDR3: CSVVAWPVEKLFF. The CDR3 nucleotides are TGCAGCGTTGTGGCCTGGCCGGTGGAAAAACTGTTTTTT.

There are a few counts of this clonotype. This rearrangement joins TRBV4-2 to TRBJ2-1, with TRBD2 identical over 11 bases. Germline CDR1 is LGHNA and CDR2 is YNFKEQ. The V gene end was trimmed by 1 base and the J gene end by 0 bases; junction bases not matched to a gene: 2. This CDR3 region has 17 residues. CDR3 sequence reads: CASSQGGLAVSYNEQFF. CDR3 DNA: TGTGCCAGCAGCCAAGGGGGACTAGCGGTCTCCTACAATGAGCAGTTCTTC.